The T cell receptor beta chain described here comes from a study of T cells in localized non-small cell lung cancer. Overall study findings and caveats: Clonality peaked in uninvolved adjacent lung rather than tumor. Patients showing higher blood T cell density tended to see longer overall survival. Adjacent lung tissue had a median about 50 of the top 100 clones found in the tumor. Heterogeneity stays possible, as sequencing covered only one tumor region.

Judged by abundance, this clone is medium-sized. What it binds is unknown. The method was immunoSEQ multiplex PCR; TCRdb's version includes in-frame clones alone and lacks a portion of them. The repertoire includes 6,400 or so clones, around 40% of them detected once, and more than 6.5% sits in the top ten. From germline, CDR1 is MNHGY and CDR2 SAAAGT. This CDR3 spans 13 amino acids. With 5 bases removed from V and 2 bases from J, the gap between germline ends came to 9 bases. The chain combines TRBV6-8 with TRBJ1-1, with unresolved D. This sequence originates from a man aged 40 to 70 with stage III lung adenocarcinoma. The material was lung tumor tissue, obtained before any cancer treatment. The CDR3 DNA reads as TGTGCCAGCAGTGAGTTGGTTAACACTGAAGCTTTCTTT. It translates to CASSELVNTEAFF.